These 22 T cell receptor beta chains share one sample of origin, sequenced in a study of blood T cell repertoires in COVID-19. Assay: immunoSEQ multiplex PCR; the TCRdb copy retains only in-frame clones and omits some. The repertoire includes about 140,000 clones, 80% to 85% of them detected once, and around 8.4% sits in the top ten. The sequenced sample consisted of peripheral blood. The receptors stem from a human donor in a cohort sampled during active COVID-19.

The chain carries TRBV27 and TRBJ2-7; 7 bases are a match to TRBD2. Germline lookup yields CDR1 MNHEY and CDR2 SMNVEV (reference sequence). The length of the CDR3 is 16 residues. The V gene end was trimmed by 4 bases and the J gene end by 0 bases; junction bases not matched to a gene: 9. The CDR3 nucleotides are TGTGCCAGCAGTTCATCAGGGAGGGTCCTCTCCTACGAGCAGTACTTC. It specifies CASSSSGRVLSYEQYF.

Points on this clone: A read error may account for a junction end that differs from germline. The chain recombines TRBV28 with TRBJ1-4; TRBD1 is a possible D gene (6 bases). Germline lookup yields CDR1 MDHEN and CDR2 SYDVKM. CDR3 length: 16 residues. Here the CDR3 reads CASSRLEGGVNERLFF. The CDR3 DNA reads TGTGCCAGCAGTAGGCTCGAGGGGGGGGTAAATGAAAGACTGTTTTTT.

The chain combines TRBV5-1 with TRBJ2-1; D call uncertain. Trimming cost V 0 bases and J 6 bases, with 10 bases left between them. Germline V lookup: CDR1 SGHRS, CDR2 YFSETQ. CDR3 length: 14 residues. This chain's CDR3 is CASSLAARSNEQFF. The CDR3, as DNA: TGCGCCAGCAGCTTGGCCGCTAGGAGCAATGAGCAGTTCTTC.

The rearrangement links TRBV6-5 to TRBJ1-6, with no clear D. Germline assignment: CDR1 MNHEY and CDR2 SVGAGI. The CDR3 length is 16 residues. V lost 0 bases and J lost 0, with 6 bases in between. The CDR3 coding sequence is TGTGCCAGCAGTTACTCGAGAAGCTCCTATAATTCACCCCTCCACTTT. This sequence encodes CASSYSRSSYNSPLHF.

The rearrangement links TRBV9 to TRBJ2-2; TRBD2 aligns across 10 bases. With 2 bases clipped from V and 4 bases from J, the junction kept 11 bases outside the gene matches. From germline, CDR1 is SGDLS and CDR2 YYNGEE. The CDR3 spans 18 residues. CDR3 bases: TGTGCCAGCAGCGTTAACCCCCGGACTAGCGGTTTCACCGGGGAGCTGTTTTTT. Its protein product is CASSVNPRTSGFTGELFF. Drawing the rest from reference TRBV9 and TRBJ2-2, the complete variable domain is DSGVTQTPKHLITATGQRVTLRCSPRSGDLSVYWYQQSLDQGLQFLIQYYNGEERAKGNILERFSAQQFPDLHSELNLSSLELGDSALYFCASSVNPRTSGFTGELFFGEGSRLTVL.

J is TRBJ2-1 and V is TRBV9, with TRBD1 matching over 7 bases. The germline CDR1 and CDR2 sequences are SGDLS and YYNGEE. This CDR3 is built from 14 residues. The trim removed 3 bases at V and 3 bases at J, leaving 3 bases unmatched. CDR3 nucleotide sequence: TGTGCCAGCAGCGGACAGGGTTTCTACAATGAGCAGTTCTTC. Amino acids: CASSGQGFYNEQFF. Together with reference TRBV9 and TRBJ2-1, the CDR3 gives the full variable domain: DSGVTQTPKHLITATGQRVTLRCSPRSGDLSVYWYQQSLDQGLQFLIQYYNGEERAKGNILERFSAQQFPDLHSELNLSSLELGDSALYFCASSGQGFYNEQFFGPGTRLTVL.

The J gene is TRBJ2-7, the V gene TRBV10-1; 16 nucleotides agree with TRBD2. V was pared by 0 bases and J by 5 bases, with 4 bases of the junction left unmatched. The CDR3 consists of 17 residues. Germline CDR1 and CDR2: WNHNN and SYGVQD (reference sequence). The CDR3 loop reads CASSESGLAGGGNEQYF. In DNA, the CDR3 is TGCGCCAGCAGTGAGTCGGGACTAGCGGGAGGGGGGAACGAGCAGTACTTC.

The chain links TRBV28 to TRBJ2-7; the match to TRBD2 covers 11 bases. J was trimmed by 6 bases and V by 6 bases; bases with no gene match: 10. This CDR3 is built from 15 residues. The germline CDR1 and CDR2 sequences are MDHEN and SYDVKM. The CDR3 loop is CASRQPGTSGLEQYF. The CDR3 coding sequence is TGTGCCAGCAGGCAACCCGGGACTAGCGGCCTCGAGCAGTACTTC.

The rearrangement uses TRBV28 and TRBJ2-7; D perhaps matches TRBD2 (6 bases). This CDR3 contains 15 residues. Germline CDR1 is MDHEN and CDR2 is SYDVKM. Trimming shortened V by 3 bases and J by 0 bases, and 12 bases separated the two germline ends. CDR3 region: CASSFGVGGSYEQYF. The CDR3 DNA reads as TGTGCCAGCAGTTTCGGCGTGGGGGGCTCCTACGAGCAGTACTTC.

The rearrangement joins TRBV19 to TRBJ2-7; D uncertain. The CDR3 contains 11 residues. Per the germline V gene, CDR1 is LNHDA and CDR2 is SQIVND (reference sequence). The V end lost 4 bases, the J end lost 5 bases, and 6 bases lay between the germline ends. The CDR3 DNA is TGTGCCAGTAGTAAGACAAACGAGCAGTACTTC. It yields the protein CASSKTNEQYF.

The chain couples TRBV28 to TRBJ1-2; 8 bases agree with TRBD1. Germline values: CDR1 MDHEN, CDR2 SYDVKM. The junction had 6 bases not matched to a gene; V was cut back by 4 bases and J by 2 bases. CDR3 length equals 15 residues. CDR3 amino acids: CASSSTGGRNYGYTF. As DNA, the CDR3 is TGTGCCAGCAGTTCAACAGGGGGAAGGAACTATGGCTACACCTTC.

The chain has TRBV18 and TRBJ2-1; 11 positions agree with TRBD2. The trim removed 2 bases at V and 8 bases at J, leaving 8 bases unmatched. In germline, CDR1 is KGHSH, CDR2 LQKENI. The CDR3 is 16 amino acids. This CDR3 reads CASSPEGLAGGYEQFF. Here the CDR3 DNA reads TGTGCCAGCTCACCAGAGGGTCTAGCGGGAGGCTATGAGCAGTTCTTC.

This chain connects TRBV18 to TRBJ2-5, with a tentative D call TRBD2 (7 bases). The germline V gene encodes CDR1 KGHSH and CDR2 LQKENI. V shed 3 bases and J shed 4 bases, with 9 bases lying between them. The CDR3 length is 13 residues. The CDR3 loop reads CASSPRGGETQYF. Here the CDR3 DNA reads TGTGCCAGCTCACCGAGGGGGGGAGAGACCCAGTACTTC.

The chain combines TRBV9 with TRBJ2-2, with unresolved D. This CDR3 has 15 amino acids. Germline CDR1 reads SGDLS; CDR2 reads YYNGEE. Trimming removed 0 bases from V and 1 base from J, with 7 bases in between. For the CDR3, the DNA is TGTGCCAGCAGCGTAGAGAGCGAGAACACCGGGGAGCTGTTTTTT. This encodes CASSVESENTGELFF.

This chain uses TRBV7-2 with TRBJ2-7, with 11 bases lining up with TRBD2. The CDR3 spans 15 residues. Per the germline V gene, CDR1 is SGHTA and CDR2 is FQGNSA. Trimming removed 3 bases from V and 6 bases from J; junction bases left unmatched: 7. The CDR3 nucleotides are TGTGCCAGCAGCTTCTCTGCTAGCGGGAGGTTCGAGCAGTACTTC. Its translation is CASSFSASGRFEQYF.

This chain connects TRBV27 to TRBJ2-5, with 7 bases aligning to TRBD2. The CDR3 is 15 residues long. The germline V gene has CDR1 MNHEY and CDR2 SMNVEV (reference sequence). Trimming cost V 1 base and J 3 bases; bases outside gene matches: 5. The chain's CDR3 is CASSLLASGEETQYF. The CDR3 DNA reads as TGTGCCAGCAGTTTATTGGCTAGCGGAGAAGAGACCCAGTACTTC.

This clone was observed at least ten times. V usage is TRBV14 and J usage is TRBJ2-1; TRBD2 agrees at 7 bases. The CDR3 loop spans 17 amino acids. J was trimmed by 12 bases and V by 0 bases; bases with no gene match: 17. Per germline, CDR1 SGHDN and CDR2 FVKESK. This chain's CDR3 is CASSQDGTAGWRVGQFF. The CDR3 DNA reads as TGTGCCAGCAGCCAAGATGGTACAGCGGGATGGCGGGTGGGGCAGTTCTTC. The complete variable domain, with remaining parts taken from reference TRBV14 and TRBJ2-1, reads EAGVTQFPSHSVIEKGQTVTLRCDPISGHDNLYWYRRVMGKEIKFLLHFVKESKQDESGMPNNRFLAERTGGTYSTLKVQPAELEDSGVYFCASSQDGTAGWRVGQFFGPGTRLTVL.

Here the CDR3 DNA reads TGCGCCAGCACCTTCGGGGATTTCGCTGTGGGGGAGCTGTTTTTT. This codes for CASTFGDFAVGELFF. The chain employs TRBV5-1 and TRBJ2-2, with D perhaps TRBD2 (5 bases). Trimming removed 6 bases from V and 8 bases from J, with 20 bases in between. Germline V CDR1 and CDR2: SGHRS, YFSETQ. The CDR3 covers 15 residues. Full variable domain (remainder filled in from reference TRBV5-1 and TRBJ2-2): KAGVTQTPRYLIKTRGQQVTLSCSPISGHRSVSWYQQTPGQGLQFLFEYFSETQRNKGNFPGRFSGRQFSNSRSEMNVSTLELGDSALYLCASTFGDFAVGELFFGEGSRLTVL.

This clone was seen a few times. The CDR3 coding sequence is TGTGCCAGCAGCTTAAACCAGGGGAACACTGAAGCTTTCTTT. This encodes CASSLNQGNTEAFF. The chain joins TRBV7-9 to TRBJ1-1; a possible D gene is TRBD1 (5 bases). V lost 2 bases and J 1 base, leaving 8 bases between the germline ends. The CDR3 extends over 14 amino acids. Per the germline V gene, CDR1 is SEHNR and CDR2 is FQNEAQ (reference sequence).

The chain joins TRBV5-4 to TRBJ2-7; tentative D call: TRBD1 (6 bases). The CDR3 spans 15 residues. Trimming took 0 bases from V and 2 from J, leaving 12 bases between them. From germline, CDR1 is SGHNT and CDR2 YYREEE (reference sequence). In nucleotides, the CDR3 is TGTGCCAGCAGCTTGGCCCCAGACAGGACCTACGAGCAGTACTTC. It yields the protein CASSLAPDRTYEQYF.

The V call is TRBV2, the J call TRBJ1-4; possibly TRBD1 for D (5 bases). Deletions cut 8 bases from V and 10 bases from J, with 8 bases between. This CDR3 is 10 amino acids long. The germline CDR1 and CDR2 sequences are SNHLY and FYNNEI. In DNA, the CDR3 is TGTGCCAGCGGGGGAGGAAAACTGTTTTTT. Translated, it gives CASGGGKLFF.

The rearrangement links TRBV21-1 to TRBJ2-7; the table calls TRBD2, which could not be checked here. TRBV21-1 is recorded as a pseudogene. This CDR3 is 17 amino acids long. This CDR3 reads CASSLRLAGAGGYEQYF. The CDR3 coding sequence is TGTGCCAGCAGCCTCCGACTAGCGGGAGCCGGGGGCTACGAGCAGTACTTC.